The rows below give T cell receptor beta chains drawn from one sample of a study of blood T cells in healthy people across ages. TCRdb re-analysed the 5' RACE reads in MiXCR, keeping a single row per CDR3 protein. Counted here are about 1 million distinct CDR3 sequences, around 25% occurring once; the ten biggest clones make up approximately 0.79%. These data were also reused for a study on T cells of mothers and their children.

Sequencing was done on a sample of blood. Receptors were obtained from a girl aged 2-10 years in good health. Both conserved end residues are part of each CDR3. Fields, in order: D gene, V gene, J gene, clone size, CDR3 DNA, CDR3 protein. The D gene is left open where the match is weak. For some rows the clone size is stated as once, few or many, or as a class when expanded; others skip it.

>TRBD1|TRBV7-8|TRBJ1-1|few
TGTGCCAGCAGCCTCGGACAGGAGGCTACTGAAGCTTTCTTT
CASSLGQEATEAFF
>TRBD1|TRBV5-1|TRBJ2-1|NA
TGCGCCAGCAGCTTCCGGGACAGGGGTTGGCATGAGCAGTTCTTC
CASSFRDRGWHEQFF
>TRBD1|TRBV6-2/TRBV6-3|TRBJ2-4|NA
TGTGCCAGCAGTTACAGACAGGGTGGGACCAAAAACATTCAGTACTTC
CASSYRQGGTKNIQYF
>NA|TRBV10-3|TRBJ2-7|NA
TGTGCCATCAGTGAGTTGTCCCAGTCCCCCTACGAGCAGTACTTC
CAISELSQSPYEQYF
>NA|TRBV6-2/TRBV6-3|TRBJ1-2|few
TGTGCCAGCACGACGAGGCGCCCCTATGGCTACACCTTC
CASTTRRPYGYTF
>NA|TRBV12-3/TRBV12-4|TRBJ2-1|few
TGTGCCAGCAGTCTAAGGGGCAACAGGCATGAGCAGTTCTTC
CASSLRGNRHEQFF
>NA|TRBV10-2|TRBJ1-2|NA
TGCGCCAGCAAAAGGAAGGGAAATGGCTACACCTTC
CASKRKGNGYTF
>TRBD1|TRBV7-9|TRBJ1-1|NA
TGTGCCAGCAGCTTGGGACAGGTTAAGTTT
CASSLGQVKF
>TRBD2|TRBV4-1|TRBJ2-1|few
TGCGCCAGCAGCCAAGGAGCGGGAGGGCCGAAGAATGAGCAGTTCTTC
CASSQGAGGPKNEQFF
>NA|TRBV11-2|TRBJ2-1|NA
TGTGCCAGCAGCTTATTGCGTGGGGGGGTACAGGGTTTCGATGAGCAGTTCTTC
CASSLLRGGVQGFDEQFF
>NA|TRBV20-1|TRBJ1-5|NA
TGCAGTGCTAGGACCGGGGCAGTTAGCAATCAGCCCCAGCATTTT
CSARTGAVSNQPQHF
>TRBD1|TRBV12-3/TRBV12-4|TRBJ1-4|few
TGTGCCAGCAGTTCATTCGGGACAGGGGCTGAAAAACTGTTTTTT
CASSSFGTGAEKLFF
>NA|TRBV5-5|TRBJ1-1|few
TGTGCCAGCAGCTTGGATCCCGTTGGGCAGTTGGGAAACACTGAAGCTTTCTTT
CASSLDPVGQLGNTEAFF
>NA|TRBV21-1|TRBJ2-5|few
TGTGCCAGCAGCATGACAGGCGATCAAGAGACCCAGTACTTC
CASSMTGDQETQYF
>NA|TRBV18|TRBJ2-1|NA
TGTGCCAGCTCACCACTCCTACAGTCCCATTACAATGAGCAGTTCTTC
CASSPLLQSHYNEQFF
>NA|TRBV12-3/TRBV12-4|TRBJ2-7|few
TGTGCCAGCAGTGAAACAGCAACCTACGAGCAGTACTTC
CASSETATYEQYF
>TRBD2|TRBV28|TRBJ2-1|many
TGTGCCAGCAGTCCCACCACGCCCATGTTGACTAGCGGGAGAAGGAATGAGCAGTTCTTC
CASSPTTPMLTSGRRNEQFF
>NA|TRBV10-3|TRBJ2-3|few
TGTGCCAGTCTCCAAGGTCGCACAGATACGCAGTATTTT
CASLQGRTDTQYF
>TRBD2|TRBV20-1|TRBJ2-7|few
TGCAGTGCTAACGGACTAGCGGGAAAGGACCTAGGCGAGCAGTACTTC
CSANGLAGKDLGEQYF
>NA|TRBV24-1|TRBJ2-1|NA
TGTGCCACCAGTGAGGGGGAAGTCAATGAGCAGTTCTTC
CATSEGEVNEQFF
>NA|TRBV4-1|TRBJ2-1|few
TGCGCCAGCAGCCAAGGGACAGTCTACAATGAGCAGTTCTTC
CASSQGTVYNEQFF
>TRBD2|TRBV4-2|TRBJ2-1|NA
TGTGCCAGCAGCCACCTACTAGCGGGGGGGAGCAATGAGCAGTTCTTC
CASSHLLAGGSNEQFF
>NA|TRBV12-3/TRBV12-4|TRBJ1-2|few
TGTGCCAGCAGTCCCCCCGGACAGTTCGGCTACACCTTC
CASSPPGQFGYTF
>NA|TRBV4-1|TRBJ2-3|few
TGCGCCAGCAGCCAGCGTGGGACCTCTATTTACGGAGATACGCAGTATTTT
CASSQRGTSIYGDTQYF